This T cell receptor beta chain is drawn from a study of control samples from healthy donors and cancer patients (dated by TCRdb to 2020 to 2022). The germline V gene yields SGHTA for CDR1 and FQGTGA for CDR2. From the cysteine up to the phenylalanine, the CDR3 has a length of 15 residues. The sequence is cut down to CDR3 DNA, 45 bases in frame from base 1. V drops 5 bases and J drops 3 bases, leaving 15 bases in between. Concerning this clone itself: The antigen it recognizes is unknown. Per-base quality was not reported, and no clone a single base away is much larger than it.

Library generation was performed with the immunoSEQ multiplex PCR assay. This immuneACCESS table, as held by TCRdb, lists in-frame sequences with V and J called but not all clones. Of the missing ones, under half trace to an unresolved V gene in checked studies; the others have no known cause. Within this sample are 69,000 or so clones, with 94% of them counted one time only. The ten most abundant clones make up more than 2.5% of the sample. This receptor was identified in a woman aged 25 to 45 in good health. Recombination linked TRBV7-3 to TRBJ2-3; TRBD2 is perhaps the D gene, given 7 matching bases. Input material: blood. The nucleotide sequence reads as follows: TGTGCCAGCAGCGCAGGGGCGGGGGCGACAGATACGCAGTATTTT. Translated, it gives CASSAGAGATDTQYF.